The 26 T cell receptor beta chains below were found in one sample sequenced in a study of radiotherapy plus CTLA-4 blockade in lung cancer. TCRdb keeps only in-frame clones here, not all; method: immunoSEQ multiplex PCR. The sample carries roughly 77,000 clones, nearly 75% recorded once. The sequencing here drew on peripheral blood, taken from a patient treated with radiotherapy plus ipilimumab. These receptors came from a human donor with non-small cell lung cancer whose response to radiotherapy plus ipilimumab could not be evaluated.

Regarding this clone: Within the sample, other DNA sequences also encode this same CDR3. V is TRBV5-1 and J is TRBJ2-4, with 7 bases lining up with TRBD1. The CDR3 is made up of 13 amino acids. Germline V gene lookup returns CDR1 SGHRS and CDR2 YFSETQ. Trimming removed 0 bases from V and 8 bases from J; junction bases left unmatched: 2. The CDR3 reads CASSLDRGDIQYF. Written as DNA, the CDR3 is TGCGCCAGCAGCTTGGACAGGGGAGACATTCAGTACTTC. Complete variable domain (other parts from reference TRBV5-1 and TRBJ2-4): KAGVTQTPRYLIKTRGQQVTLSCSPISGHRSVSWYQQTPGQGLQFLFEYFSETQRNKGNFPGRFSGRQFSNSRSEMNVSTLELGDSALYLCASSLDRGDIQYFGAGTRLSVL.

The rearrangement uses TRBV28 and TRBJ1-1; D is possibly TRBD1 (5 bases). Germline V gives CDR1 MDHEN, CDR2 SYDVKM. Between the trimmed V and J ends, which lost 8 bases and 0 bases, there was a span of 16 bases. This CDR3 spans 15 amino acids. CDR3 amino acids: CASWNPTELNTEAFF. Here the CDR3 DNA reads TGTGCCAGCTGGAACCCGACAGAGTTGAACACTGAAGCTTTCTTT. Complete variable domain (other parts from reference TRBV28 and TRBJ1-1): DVKVTQSSRYLVKRTGEKVFLECVQDMDHENMFWYRQDPGLGLRLIYFSYDVKMKEKGDIPEGYSVSREKKERFSLILESASTNQTSMYLCASWNPTELNTEAFFGQGTRLTVV.

About this clone itself: Mismatch with germline at one junction end may stem from a read error. The chain employs TRBV6-6 and TRBJ1-1; D is undetermined. The CDR3 covers 13 residues. In germline, CDR1 is MNHNY, CDR2 SVGAGI (reference sequence). CDR3 sequence (DNA): TGTGCCAGCAGTGTGAACCAAAACACCCCCCCGATCTTT. It encodes CASSVNQNTPPIF.

There are a few counts of this clone. The chain is built from TRBV7-3 and TRBJ2-5, with a weak D call TRBD2 (5 bases). The CDR3 is 13 residues long. Germline loops: CDR1 SGHTA, CDR2 FQGTGA. V was trimmed by 5 bases and J by 7 bases, leaving 14 bases between them. The CDR3 DNA is TGTGCCAGCAGCGAGGACGGGAAGGGGACCCAGTACTTC. It yields the protein CASSEDGKGTQYF.

The V gene is TRBV4-3, the J gene TRBJ1-2; D perhaps matches TRBD1 (5 bases). V was clipped by 0 bases and J by 2 bases, with 10 bases between them. The germline gives CDR1 LGHNA, CDR2 YSLEER. The CDR3 sequence is 15 residues long. This chain's CDR3 is CASSQDATENYGYTF. CDR3 nucleotide sequence: TGCGCCAGCAGCCAAGATGCGACAGAGAACTATGGCTACACCTTC.

Remarks on this clone: The junction differs from germline at one of its ends, possibly a read error. The chain joins TRBV12-5 to TRBJ2-1; 9 nucleotides agree with TRBD2. The germline CDR1 and CDR2 sequences are LGHNT and FRNRAP. This CDR3 contains 15 residues. The CDR3 DNA reads as TGTGCTAGTGGTTTGTGGCGGGAGGGTTACAATGAGCAATTCTTC. It yields the protein CASGLWREGYNEQFF.

The V and J genes are TRBV18 and TRBJ2-5; 8 positions agree with TRBD1. TRBJ2-7 explains the end of the DNA better; the J call may be wrong. The CDR3 totals 14 residues. Germline loops: CDR1 KGHSH, CDR2 LQKENI. CDR3 residues: CASSPTDRAYEQYF. CDR3 in DNA: TGTGCCAGCTCACCGACGGACAGGGCCTACGAGCAGTACTTC.

The chain couples TRBV19 to TRBJ2-5, with a tentative D call TRBD1 (5 bases). V lost 6 bases and J 5 bases, leaving 16 bases between the germline ends. The CDR3 length is 14 residues. Germline CDR1 and CDR2: LNHDA and SQIVND (reference sequence). Here the CDR3 reads CASSPRQGSETQYF. In DNA form, the CDR3 reads TGTGCCAGTAGCCCTCGCCAGGGTAGCGAGACCCAGTACTTC.

V is TRBV5-1 and J is TRBJ1-2; D call uncertain. The CDR3 runs 16 residues. V lost 0 bases, J lost 4 bases, and 16 bases lay in between. CDR1 and CDR2 (germline): SGHRS, YFSETQ. The CDR3 loop reads CASSLGVVDNSYGYTF. CDR3 nucleotides: TGCGCCAGCAGCTTGGGTGTGGTCGACAACTCCTATGGCTACACCTTC.

This clone was seen a single time. The chain recombines TRBV7-7 with TRBJ2-1; D call uncertain. The CDR3 extends over 13 amino acids. In germline, CDR1 is SSHAT, CDR2 FNYEAQ (reference sequence). The V gene lost 0 bases and the J gene lost 6 bases, with 6 bases spanning the gap. CDR3 nucleotides: TGTGCCAGCAGCTTAGCTCCAATCAATGAGCAGTTCTTC. It specifies CASSLAPINEQFF. The full variable domain, its missing parts supplied by reference TRBV7-7 and TRBJ2-1, is GAGVSQSPRYKVTKRGQDVTLRCDPISSHATLYWYQQALGQGPEFLTYFNYEAQPDKSGLPSDRFSAERPEGSISTLTIQRTEQRDSAMYRCASSLAPINEQFFGPGTRLTVL.

The CDR3 bases are TGTGCCAGCAGTGAGTTAGCTACGACAGATACGCAGTATTTT. Translation: CASSELATTDTQYF. V gene TRBV2 combines with J gene TRBJ2-3; D gene unclear. The CDR3 runs to 14 residues. The V gene lost 3 bases and the J gene lost 3 bases, with 10 bases spanning the gap. Looked up from germline, CDR1 is SNHLY and CDR2 is FYNNEI.

This clone was detected only a few times. The chain combines TRBV7-9 with TRBJ1-4, with TRBD1 matching over 9 bases. The V gene end was trimmed by 5 bases and the J gene end by 8 bases; junction bases not matched to a gene: 6. The germline CDR1 and CDR2 sequences are SEHNR and FQNEAQ (reference sequence). The CDR3 consists of 14 residues. This chain's CDR3 is CASSNPGQGEKLFF. As DNA, the CDR3 is TGTGCCAGCAGCAACCCGGGACAGGGCGAAAAACTGTTTTTT.

The V call is TRBV5-1, the J call TRBJ2-1, with 7 bases lining up with TRBD2. From germline, CDR1 is SGHRS and CDR2 YFSETQ. The ends lost 1 base at V and 4 bases at J; junction bases unmatched: 5. The CDR3 extends over 15 amino acids. The CDR3 DNA is TGCGCCAGCAGCTTGTTGCCTAGCGGATACAATGAGCAGTTCTTC. Its protein is CASSLLPSGYNEQFF.

The chain employs TRBV27 and TRBJ1-2; D possibly corresponds to TRBD1 (5 bases). Trimming took 3 bases from V and 4 from J, leaving 15 bases between them. The CDR3 runs to 15 residues. Per the germline V gene, CDR1 is MNHEY and CDR2 is SMNVEV (reference sequence). CDR3 protein: CASSFGTAVGYGYTF. The CDR3 DNA follows: TGTGCCAGCAGTTTCGGGACTGCCGTGGGCTATGGCTACACCTTC.

This chain joins TRBV10-2 and TRBJ2-1; 7 bases agree with TRBD1. This CDR3 region has 15 residues. Trimming removed 7 bases from V and 1 base from J; junction bases left unmatched: 7. Germline V gene data show CDR1 as WSHSY and CDR2 as SAAADI. The CDR3 DNA sequence: TGCGCCAGCAACCCTACAGGGGAGTCCTACAATGAGCAGTTCTTC. Encoded protein: CASNPTGESYNEQFF.

This clone was seen a handful of times. The CDR3 sequence: CASSVARGDNSPLHF. In DNA form, the CDR3 reads TGTGCCAGCAGCGTAGCTCGGGGGGACAATTCACCCCTCCACTTT. This chain joins TRBV9 and TRBJ1-6; D perhaps matches TRBD1 (5 bases). Per the germline V gene, CDR1 is SGDLS and CDR2 is YYNGEE. V lost 0 bases, J lost 7 bases, and 11 bases lay in between. The CDR3 extends over 15 amino acids.

The chain is built from TRBV6-1 and TRBJ1-2; D is unclear. This CDR3 contains 13 residues. Germline-derived CDR1 and CDR2 are MNHNS and SASEGT. V gave up 2 bases and J gave up 5 bases, with 9 bases separating them. The CDR3 reads CASSENSLYGYTF. CDR3 DNA sequence: TGTGCCAGCAGTGAAAACTCCCTTTATGGCTACACCTTC.

V and J are TRBV7-2 and TRBJ1-2, with unresolved D. Germline assignment: CDR1 SGHTA and CDR2 FQGNSA. This CDR3 is built from 15 residues. Trimming took 4 bases from V and 5 from J, leaving 17 bases between them. CDR3 residues: CASSSWTGRPYGYTF. In nucleotides, the CDR3 is TGTGCCAGCAGCTCCTGGACCGGGAGACCTTATGGCTACACCTTC.

V gene TRBV21-1 combines with J gene TRBJ2-7; TRBD2, the table's D call, was not compared with the DNA. TRBV21-1 is given as a pseudogene. The CDR3 runs 16 residues. CDR3: CASSTMKRGGSYEQYF. The CDR3 coding sequence is TGTGCCAGCAGCACCATGAAGCGGGGGGGATCATACGAGCAGTACTTC.

The chain couples TRBV7-2 to TRBJ2-2; D is perhaps TRBD2 (6 bases). The germline V gene has CDR1 SGHTA and CDR2 FQGNSA. Trimming stripped 3 bases from V and 0 bases from J, with 8 bases between. The CDR3 is made up of 15 amino acids. The CDR3 region is CASSLGLANTGELFF. CDR3 coding DNA: TGTGCCAGCAGCTTGGGACTCGCGAACACCGGGGAGCTGTTTTTT.

The V gene is TRBV7-2, the J gene TRBJ1-2; a weak D match, TRBD1 (5 bases). Per germline, CDR1 SGHTA and CDR2 FQGNSA. The germline V and J ends were trimmed by 3 bases and 8 bases, with 19 bases remaining between them. The CDR3 loop spans 15 amino acids. Here the CDR3 DNA reads TGTGCCAGCAGCTTCGGATCGGGGGATCTGGGGGGCTACACCTTC. Its translation is CASSFGSGDLGGYTF.

The V gene is TRBV6-1, the J gene TRBJ1-1; a possible D gene is TRBD1 (5 bases). The germline gives CDR1 MNHNS, CDR2 SASEGT. V was shortened by 4 bases and J by 0 bases, with 9 bases between the two germline ends. This CDR3 is built from 14 residues. The CDR3 bases are TGTGCCAGCAGTGTTGGGGCTTTGAACACTGAAGCTTTCTTT. Its protein product is CASSVGALNTEAFF.

The chain employs TRBV11-3 and TRBJ2-5; 10 positions match TRBD1. Trimming removed 5 bases from V and 5 bases from J; junction bases left unmatched: 8. This CDR3 comprises 15 residues. Germline V gives CDR1 SGHNT, CDR2 YENEEA. CDR3 sequence reads: CASSPLTGGWETQYF. The DNA for the CDR3 is TGTGCCAGCAGCCCATTGACAGGGGGCTGGGAGACCCAGTACTTC. The full variable domain, in which reference TRBV11-3 and TRBJ2-5 provide the parts outside the CDR3, is EAGVVQSPRYKIIEKKQPVAFWCNPISGHNTLYWYLQNLGQGPELLIRYENEEAVDDSQLPKDRFSAERLKGVDSTLKIQPAELGDSAVYLCASSPLTGGWETQYFGPGTRLLVL.

A remark on this clone: Other nucleotide sequences in the sample specify the same CDR3. This chain joins TRBV7-9 and TRBJ1-6; D unresolved. The CDR3 runs to 13 residues. CDR1 and CDR2 from the germline V gene are SEHNR and FQNEAQ (reference sequence). The ends were cut back, 1 base at V and 14 bases at J, with 12 bases in the middle. The CDR3 protein is CASSLGEVSALHF. In DNA form, the CDR3 reads TGTGCCAGCAGCTTAGGGGAGGTGTCAGCCCTCCACTTT.

This chain joins TRBV7-3 and TRBJ2-6; 10 bases match TRBD1. There are 17 residues in the CDR3. Unmatched junction bases numbered 4, after V lost 5 bases and J lost 0 bases. Germline CDR1 reads SGHTA; CDR2 reads FQGTGA. The CDR3 sequence: CASSTGQGSSGANVLTF. As DNA, the CDR3 is TGTGCCAGCAGCACGGGACAGGGGAGCTCTGGGGCCAACGTCCTGACTTTC.

The chain joins TRBV7-9 to TRBJ2-1, with a tentative D call TRBD2 (6 bases). The CDR3 is 15 residues long. CDR1 and CDR2 from the germline V gene are SEHNR and FQNEAQ (reference sequence). V shed 1 base and J shed 2 bases, with 9 bases lying between them. The CDR3 DNA is TGTGCCAGCAGCTTAGAGACTAGTCCCTACAATGAGCAGTTCTTC. Protein sequence: CASSLETSPYNEQFF.